The source of this T cell receptor beta chain is a study of T cell changes during pregnancy in multiple sclerosis. Using immunoSEQ multiplex PCR, the repertoire was profiled, and TCRdb retains in-frame clones only, with some absent. The repertoire has under 120,000 clones, roughly nine tenths of them found once; the top ten carry 3.5%. The trim removed 5 bases at V and 0 bases at J, leaving 7 bases unmatched. The CDR3 sequence is 17 residues long. CDR1 and CDR2 from the germline V gene are SGHDT and YYEEEE. The sequence derives from a female donor with multiple sclerosis, enrolled in a pregnancy study. Here the sequenced sample was peripheral blood, taken after pregnancy. The V gene is TRBV5-6, the J gene TRBJ1-6, with 8 nucleotides matching TRBD1. CDR3 residues: CASRGQASSSYNSPLHF. In nucleotides, the CDR3 is TGTGCCAGCAGGGGACAGGCATCAAGCTCCTATAATTCACCCCTCCACTTT.